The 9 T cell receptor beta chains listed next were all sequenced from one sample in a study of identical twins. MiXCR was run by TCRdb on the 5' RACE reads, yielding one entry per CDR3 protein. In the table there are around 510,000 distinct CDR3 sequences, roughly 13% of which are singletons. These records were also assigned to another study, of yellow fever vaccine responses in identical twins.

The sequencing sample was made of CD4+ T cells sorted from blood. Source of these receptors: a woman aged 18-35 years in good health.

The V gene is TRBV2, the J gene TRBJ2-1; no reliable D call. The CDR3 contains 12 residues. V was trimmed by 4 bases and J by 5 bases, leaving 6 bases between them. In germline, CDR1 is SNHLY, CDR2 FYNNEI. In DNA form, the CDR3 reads TGTGCCAGCAGTGTTGTAGACAATGAGCAGTTCTTC. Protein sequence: CASSVVDNEQFF. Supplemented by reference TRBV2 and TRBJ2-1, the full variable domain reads EPEVTQTPSHQVTQMGQEVILRCVPISNHLYFYWYRQILGQKVEFLVSFYNNEISEKSEIFDDQFSVERPDGSNFTLKIRSTKLEDSAMYFCASSVVDNEQFFGPGTRLTVL.

The CDR3 loop reads CSAAHGGIRNNEQFF. CDR3 DNA: TGCAGTGCTGCCCACGGGGGGATACGGAACAATGAGCAGTTCTTC. The V and J genes are TRBV20-1 and TRBJ2-1; TRBD2 aligns across 7 bases. V lost 5 bases to trimming and J lost 5 bases; unmatched junction nucleotides: 12. This CDR3 comprises 15 residues. Germline V gives CDR1 DFQATT, CDR2 SNEGSKA (reference sequence).

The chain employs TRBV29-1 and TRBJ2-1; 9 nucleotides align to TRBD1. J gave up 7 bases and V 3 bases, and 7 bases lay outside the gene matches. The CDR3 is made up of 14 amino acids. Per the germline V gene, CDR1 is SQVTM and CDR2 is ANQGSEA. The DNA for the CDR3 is TGCAGCGTTGATGGGGACAGGGAAGGAAATGAGCAGTTCTTC. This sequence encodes CSVDGDREGNEQFF.

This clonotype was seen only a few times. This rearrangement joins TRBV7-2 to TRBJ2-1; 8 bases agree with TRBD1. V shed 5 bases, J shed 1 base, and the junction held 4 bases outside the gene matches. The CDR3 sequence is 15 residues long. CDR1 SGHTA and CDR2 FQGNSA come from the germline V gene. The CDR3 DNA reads TGTGCCAGCAGCCCACAGGGGGTTTCCTACAATGAGCAGTTCTTC. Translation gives CASSPQGVSYNEQFF.

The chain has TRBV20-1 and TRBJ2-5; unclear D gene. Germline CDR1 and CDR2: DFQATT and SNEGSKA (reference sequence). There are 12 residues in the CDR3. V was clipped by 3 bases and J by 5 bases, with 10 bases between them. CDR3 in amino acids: CSASQARETQYF. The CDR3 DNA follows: TGCAGTGCTAGTCAGGCTCGGGAGACCCAGTACTTC.

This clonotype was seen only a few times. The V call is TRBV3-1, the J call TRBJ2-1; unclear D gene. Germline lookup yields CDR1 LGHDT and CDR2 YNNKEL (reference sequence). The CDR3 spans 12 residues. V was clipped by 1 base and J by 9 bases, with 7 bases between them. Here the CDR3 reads CASSQGFTEQFF. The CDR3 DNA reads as TGTGCCAGCAGCCAAGGGTTTACTGAGCAGTTCTTC.

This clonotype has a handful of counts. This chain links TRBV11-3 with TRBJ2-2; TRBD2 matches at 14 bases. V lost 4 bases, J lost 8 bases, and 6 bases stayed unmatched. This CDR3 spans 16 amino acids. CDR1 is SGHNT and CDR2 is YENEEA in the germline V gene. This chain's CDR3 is CASSYRLAGGPGELFF. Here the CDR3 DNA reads TGTGCCAGCAGCTACCGACTAGCGGGGGGGCCTGGGGAGCTGTTTTTT. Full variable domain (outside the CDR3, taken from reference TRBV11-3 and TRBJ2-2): EAGVVQSPRYKIIEKKQPVAFWCNPISGHNTLYWYLQNLGQGPELLIRYENEEAVDDSQLPKDRFSAERLKGVDSTLKIQPAELGDSAVYLCASSYRLAGGPGELFFGEGSRLTVL.

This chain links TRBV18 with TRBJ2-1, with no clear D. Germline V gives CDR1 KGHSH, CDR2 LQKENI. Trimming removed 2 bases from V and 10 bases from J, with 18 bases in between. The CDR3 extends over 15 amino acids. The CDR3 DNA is TGTGCCAGCTCACCAGTTGCTAGTGTAATGTTGGAGCAGTTCTTC. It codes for CASSPVASVMLEQFF.

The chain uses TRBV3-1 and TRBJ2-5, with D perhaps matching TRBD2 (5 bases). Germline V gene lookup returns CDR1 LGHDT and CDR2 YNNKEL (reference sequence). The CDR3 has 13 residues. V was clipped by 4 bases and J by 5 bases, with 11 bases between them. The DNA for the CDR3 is TGTGCCAGCAGCCCCTCCCGAGGGGAGACCCAGTACTTC. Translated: CASSPSRGETQYF.